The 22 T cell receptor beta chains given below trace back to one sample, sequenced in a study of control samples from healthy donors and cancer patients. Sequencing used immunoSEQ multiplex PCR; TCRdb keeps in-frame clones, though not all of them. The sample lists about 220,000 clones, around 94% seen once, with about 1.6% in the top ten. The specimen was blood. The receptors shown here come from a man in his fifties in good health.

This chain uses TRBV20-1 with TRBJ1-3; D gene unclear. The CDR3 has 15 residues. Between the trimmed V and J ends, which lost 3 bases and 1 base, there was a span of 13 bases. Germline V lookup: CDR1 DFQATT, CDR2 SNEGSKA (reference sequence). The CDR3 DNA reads TGCAGTGCTAGTCGGGGATTCGTATCTGGAAACACCATATATTTT. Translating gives CSASRGFVSGNTIYF.

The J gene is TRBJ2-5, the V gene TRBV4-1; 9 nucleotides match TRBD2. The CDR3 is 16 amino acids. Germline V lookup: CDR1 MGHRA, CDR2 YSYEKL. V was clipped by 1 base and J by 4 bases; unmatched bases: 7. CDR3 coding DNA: TGCGCCAGCAGCCAAGGGGGACTAGCTTTCGGAGAGACCCAGTACTTC. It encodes CASSQGGLAFGETQYF.

The CDR3 bases are TGTGCCAGTAAGGCCGGAACAGGGTTATCCAACTATGGCTACACCTTC. The encoded protein is CASKAGTGLSNYGYTF. The chain carries TRBV19 and TRBJ1-2; tentatively, D is TRBD1 (6 bases). V was cut by 7 bases and J by 2 bases, with 20 bases left in between. Germline values: CDR1 LNHDA, CDR2 SQIVND (reference sequence). The CDR3 is made up of 16 amino acids.

The DNA for the CDR3 is TGTGCCAGCAGCTTGAGGAGTTCTGGAAACACCATATATTTT. This codes for CASSLRSSGNTIYF. The V gene is TRBV5-5, the J gene TRBJ1-3; D is ambiguous. The CDR3 extends over 14 amino acids. Trimming cost V 1 base and J 1 base, with 6 bases left between them. Germline lookup yields CDR1 SGHKS and CDR2 YYEKEE (reference sequence). The full variable domain, rest sourced from reference TRBV5-5 and TRBJ1-3, is DAGVTQSPTHLIKTRGQQVTLRCSPISGHKSVSWYQQVLGQGPQFIFQYYEKEERGRGNFPDRFSARQFPNYSSELNVNALLLGDSALYLCASSLRSSGNTIYFGEGSWLTVV.

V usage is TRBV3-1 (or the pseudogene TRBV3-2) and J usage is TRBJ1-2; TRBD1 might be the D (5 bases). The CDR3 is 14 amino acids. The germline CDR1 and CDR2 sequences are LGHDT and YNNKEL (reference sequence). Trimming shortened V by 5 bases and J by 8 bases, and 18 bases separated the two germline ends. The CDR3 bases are TGTGCCAGCAGCGGGCGGGCGCAGGGCTGGGGCTACACCTTC. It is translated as CASSGRAQGWGYTF.

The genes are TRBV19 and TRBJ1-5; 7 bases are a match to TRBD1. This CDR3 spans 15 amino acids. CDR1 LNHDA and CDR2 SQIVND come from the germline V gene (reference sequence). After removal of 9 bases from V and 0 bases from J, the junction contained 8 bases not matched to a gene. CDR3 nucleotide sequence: TGTGCCAGCCTGGAGGGACAGTATAGCAATCAGCCCCAGCATTTT. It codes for CASLEGQYSNQPQHF.

The CDR3 DNA is TGTGCCAGTAGTTTGAGGTTTCAACCCCTCCACTTT. Its protein product is CASSLRFQPLHF. The chain has TRBV19 and TRBJ1-6, with unresolved D. This CDR3 is 12 amino acids long. The germline V gene has CDR1 LNHDA and CDR2 SQIVND (reference sequence). Trimming removed 5 bases from V and 12 bases from J, with 11 bases in between.

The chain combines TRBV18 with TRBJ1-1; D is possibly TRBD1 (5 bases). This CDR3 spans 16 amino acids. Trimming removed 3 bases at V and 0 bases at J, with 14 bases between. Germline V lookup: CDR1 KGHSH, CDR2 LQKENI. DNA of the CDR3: TGTGCCAGCTCACCCCCCTCGGGGGGGGTGAACACTGAAGCTTTCTTT. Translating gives CASSPPSGGVNTEAFF.

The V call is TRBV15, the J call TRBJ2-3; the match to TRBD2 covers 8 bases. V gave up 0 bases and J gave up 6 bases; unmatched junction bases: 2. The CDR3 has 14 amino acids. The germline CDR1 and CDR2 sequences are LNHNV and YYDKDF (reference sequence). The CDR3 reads CATSRELADDTQYF. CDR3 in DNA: TGTGCCACCAGCAGAGAACTAGCGGACGATACGCAGTATTTT. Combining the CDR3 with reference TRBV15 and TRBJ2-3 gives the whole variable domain DAMVIQNPRYQVTQFGKPVTLSCSQTLNHNVMYWYQQKSSQAPKLLFHYYDKDFNNEADTPDNFQSRRPNTSFCFLDIRSPGLGDTAMYLCATSRELADDTQYFGPGTRLTVL.

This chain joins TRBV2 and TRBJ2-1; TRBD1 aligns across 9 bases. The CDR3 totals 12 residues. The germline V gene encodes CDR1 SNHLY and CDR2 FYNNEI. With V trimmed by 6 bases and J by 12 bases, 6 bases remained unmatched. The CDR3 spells CASRIGDRVQFF. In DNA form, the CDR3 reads TGTGCCAGCAGAATCGGGGACAGGGTGCAGTTCTTC.

This chain's CDR3 is CAIRGSPLQPQHF. CDR3 sequence (DNA): TGTGCCATCAGGGGGTCACCCCTTCAGCCCCAGCATTTT. The chain joins TRBV10-3 to TRBJ1-5; D gene ambiguous. This CDR3 is built from 13 residues. Germline V gene sequence: CDR1 ENHRY, CDR2 SYGVKD. The V gene lost 6 bases and the J gene lost 6 bases, with 12 bases spanning the gap.

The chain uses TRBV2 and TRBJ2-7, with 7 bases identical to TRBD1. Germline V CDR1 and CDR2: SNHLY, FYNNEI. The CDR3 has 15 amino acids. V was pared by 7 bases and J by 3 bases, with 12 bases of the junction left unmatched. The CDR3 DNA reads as TGTGCCAGCACCACCAGACAGGGCAGGTTCTACGAGCAGTACTTC. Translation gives CASTTRQGRFYEQYF. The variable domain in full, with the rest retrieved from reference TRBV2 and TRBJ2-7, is EPEVTQTPSHQVTQMGQEVILRCVPISNHLYFYWYRQILGQKVEFLVSFYNNEISEKSEIFDDQFSVERPDGSNFTLKIRSTKLEDSAMYFCASTTRQGRFYEQYFGPGTRLTVT.

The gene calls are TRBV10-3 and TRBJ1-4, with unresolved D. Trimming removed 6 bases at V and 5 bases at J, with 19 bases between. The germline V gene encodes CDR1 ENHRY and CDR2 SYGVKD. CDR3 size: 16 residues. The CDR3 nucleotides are TGTGCCATCAGGAATGGTGAAGGACGGCTGAATGAAAAACTGTTTTTT. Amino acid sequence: CAIRNGEGRLNEKLFF.

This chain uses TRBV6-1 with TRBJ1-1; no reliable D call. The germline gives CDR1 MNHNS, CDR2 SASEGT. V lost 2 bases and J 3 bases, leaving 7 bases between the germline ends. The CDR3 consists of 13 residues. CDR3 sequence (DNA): TGTGCCAGCAGTGAATTCAGATACACTGAAGCTTTCTTT. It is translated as CASSEFRYTEAFF.

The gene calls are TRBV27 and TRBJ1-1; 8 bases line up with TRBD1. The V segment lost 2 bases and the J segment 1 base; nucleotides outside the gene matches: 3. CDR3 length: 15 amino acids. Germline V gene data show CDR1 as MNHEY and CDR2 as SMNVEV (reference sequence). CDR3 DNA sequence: TGTGCCAGCAGTTTACAGACAGGGGCGAACACTGAAGCTTTCTTT. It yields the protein CASSLQTGANTEAFF.

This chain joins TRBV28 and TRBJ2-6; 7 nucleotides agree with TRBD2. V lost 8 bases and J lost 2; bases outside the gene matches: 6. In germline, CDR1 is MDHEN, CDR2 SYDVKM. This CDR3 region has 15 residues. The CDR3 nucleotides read TGTGCCAGCTACTCGGCGGGGGCTGGGGCCAACGTCCTGACTTTC. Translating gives CASYSAGAGANVLTF.

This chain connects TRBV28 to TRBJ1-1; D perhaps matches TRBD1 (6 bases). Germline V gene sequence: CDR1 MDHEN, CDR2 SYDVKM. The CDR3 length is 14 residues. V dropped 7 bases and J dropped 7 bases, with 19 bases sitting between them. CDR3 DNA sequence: TGTGCCAGCACGGAGAGAACCGGGACACTTGAAGCTTTCTTT. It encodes CASTERTGTLEAFF.

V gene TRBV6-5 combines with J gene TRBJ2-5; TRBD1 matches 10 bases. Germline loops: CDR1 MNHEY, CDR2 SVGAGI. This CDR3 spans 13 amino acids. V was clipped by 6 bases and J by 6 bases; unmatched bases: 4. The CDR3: CASRQTGGKTQYF. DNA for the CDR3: TGTGCCAGCAGACAGACAGGGGGCAAGACCCAGTACTTC.

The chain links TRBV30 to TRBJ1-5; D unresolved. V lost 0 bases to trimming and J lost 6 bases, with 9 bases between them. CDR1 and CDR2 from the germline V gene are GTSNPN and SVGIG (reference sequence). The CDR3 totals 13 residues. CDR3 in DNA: TGTGCCTGGAGTGTACAAAGCGGTCAGCCCCAGCATTTT. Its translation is CAWSVQSGQPQHF.

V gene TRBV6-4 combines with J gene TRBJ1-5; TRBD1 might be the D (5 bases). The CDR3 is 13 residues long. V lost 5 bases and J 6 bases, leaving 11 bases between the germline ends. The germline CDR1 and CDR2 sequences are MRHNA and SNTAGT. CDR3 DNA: TGTGCCAGCAGTCGGGACGGTGGTCAGCCCCAGCATTTT. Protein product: CASSRDGGQPQHF.

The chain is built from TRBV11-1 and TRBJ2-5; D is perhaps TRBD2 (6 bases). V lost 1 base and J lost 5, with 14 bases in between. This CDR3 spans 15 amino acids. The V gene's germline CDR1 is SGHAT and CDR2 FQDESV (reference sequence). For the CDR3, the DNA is TGTGCCAGCAGCTTAGTGCGGGGATCTCTGGAGACCCAGTACTTC. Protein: CASSLVRGSLETQYF.

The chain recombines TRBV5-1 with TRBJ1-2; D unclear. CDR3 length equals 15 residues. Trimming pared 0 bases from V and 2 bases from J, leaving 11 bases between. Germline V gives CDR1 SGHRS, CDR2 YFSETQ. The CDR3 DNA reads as TGCGCCAGCAGCTTGGGGGGTATCCAGAACTATGGCTACACCTTC. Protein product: CASSLGGIQNYGYTF.